This passage covers 19 T cell receptor beta chains from one sample sequenced in a study of T cells in women clearing cervical HPV infection. This table comes from immunoSEQ multiplex PCR, and its TCRdb copy is limited to in-frame clones, with some not included. The sample shows 39,000 or so clones, and under 8.5% sits with its ten largest clones. Sequenced sample: blood buffy coat. These TCRs come from a woman aged 18 to 75 with a cervical HPV16 infection that either progressed to CIN3+ or cleared (not recorded which).

Regarding this clone: The read stops 3 residues short of the end of the CDR3; the missing end is completed from the germline J gene. The gene calls are TRBV9 and TRBJ2-5, with 7 bases fitting TRBD1. V was clipped by 3 bases and J by 2 bases; unmatched bases: 10. The CDR3 spans 16 residues. The germline V gene has CDR1 SGDLS and CDR2 YYNGEE. CDR3 DNA (partial): TGTGCCAGCAGCGAGACCGCCCGGGACAGACAAGAGACC. Encoded protein: CASSETARDRQET. The whole CDR3 region reads CASSETARDRQETQYF.

A word on this clone: The read gets to within 3 residues of the CDR3 end, and the germline J gene fills in the rest. The gene calls are TRBV19 and TRBJ2-2; possible D gene TRBD1, 5 bases. Germline CDR1 and CDR2: LNHDA and SQIVND (reference sequence). This CDR3 is 16 amino acids long. The sequenced CDR3 bases are TGTGCCAGTAGAGAGTCAGGGATCACTGGGGCCAACGTG. Translation: CASRESGITGANV. The whole CDR3 sequence reads CASRESGITGANVLFF. The full variable domain, in which reference TRBV19 and TRBJ2-2 provide the parts outside the CDR3, is DGGITQSPKYLFRKEGQNVTLSCEQNLNHDAMYWYRQDPGQGLRLIYYSQIVNDFQKGDIAEGYSVSREKKESFPLTVTSAQKNPTAFYLCASRESGITGANVLFFGEGSRLTVL.

Note on this clone: The sequenced fragment ends 3 residues before the CDR3 boundary, so the rest is inferred from the germline J gene. The chain couples TRBV20-1 to TRBJ1-1; D is perhaps TRBD1 (5 bases). CDR1 and CDR2 from the germline V gene are DFQATT and SNEGSKA (reference sequence). This CDR3 region has 12 residues. Trimming pared 8 bases from V and 3 bases from J, leaving 13 bases between. The CDR3 bases that were read are TGCAGTACCCCCGGCAGGGACACTGAA. Translation: CSTPGRDTE. The CDR3 reads in full as CSTPGRDTEAFF.

With regard to this clone: Read coverage stops 3 residues before the CDR3 terminus; the germline J gene supplies the remainder. The rearrangement links TRBV18 to TRBJ1-4, with 10 nucleotides matching TRBD1. The CDR3 has 17 residues. V lost 1 base to trimming and J lost 7 bases; unmatched junction nucleotides: 9. Germline V gene data show CDR1 as KGHSH and CDR2 as LQKENI. Incomplete CDR3 DNA: TGTGCCAGCTCACCACAAGAGACAGGGGGCATGGGTGAAAAA. It encodes CASSPQETGGMGEK. The full CDR3 protein is CASSPQETGGMGEKLFF. The full variable domain, with the rest looked up from reference TRBV18 and TRBJ1-4, is NAGVMQNPRHLVRRRGQEARLRCSPMKGHSHVYWYRQLPEEGLKFMVYLQKENIIDESGMPKERFSAEFPKEGPSILRIQQVVRGDSAAYFCASSPQETGGMGEKLFFGSGTQLSVL.

On this clone: The read ends 3 residues early relative to the CDR3; the germline J gene fills the gap. This chain uses TRBV19 with TRBJ2-2; 8 bases match TRBD1. CDR3 length: 16 residues. V dropped 3 bases and J dropped 4; count of bases not matched to a gene: 7. The germline CDR1 and CDR2 sequences are LNHDA and SQIVND (reference sequence). The CDR3 loop reads CASSISRRGLTGELFF. The CDR3 bases that were read are TGTGCCAGTAGTATCAGTCGCAGGGGGCTCACCGGGGAG.

A word on this clone: The read ends 3 residues shy of where the CDR3 ends; the end is completed using the germline J gene. The chain couples TRBV7-9 to TRBJ2-2; TRBD1 agrees at 7 bases. This CDR3 has 14 amino acids. CDR1 SEHNR and CDR2 FQNEAQ come from the germline V gene (reference sequence). Here the CDR3 reads CASSLGDSYEKLFF. The sequenced CDR3 bases are TGTGCCAGCAGCTTAGGGGACAGCTATGAAAAG.

Points on this clone: From the germline J gene comes the end of the CDR3, since the read stops 3 residues before it. The chain joins TRBV7-2 to TRBJ2-7; D not resolved. The CDR3 runs to 11 residues. CDR1 is SGHTA and CDR2 is FQGNSA in the germline V gene. V lost 3 bases and J 3 bases, leaving 3 bases between the germline ends. CDR3 sequence reads: CASSFSYEQYF. The sequenced part of the CDR3 DNA is TGTGCCAGCAGCTTCAGCTACGAG.

Points on this clone: The read ends 3 residues before the CDR3 terminus; that terminus is restored from the germline J gene. The gene calls are TRBV6-1 and TRBJ1-3; D remains unclear. The length of the CDR3 is 14 residues. Germline values: CDR1 MNHNS, CDR2 SASEGT. Trimming cost V 2 bases and J 3 bases, with 8 bases left between them. CDR3 region: CASSERSVGNTIYF. The sequenced part of the CDR3 DNA is TGTGCCAGCAGTGAACGATCAGTTGGAAACACC.

Remarks on this clone: The read finishes 3 residues shy of the CDR3 end, and the germline J gene is used to complete it. The rearrangement uses TRBV6-1 and TRBJ2-3, with TRBD2 matching 7 bases. The germline V gene encodes CDR1 MNHNS and CDR2 SASEGT. The CDR3 has 18 residues. The CDR3 bases that were read are TGTGCCAGCAGTGAAGGGCGGTCTAGCGGACGCCTCCGGGAGACG. Translation: CASSEGRSSGRLRET. The full CDR3 protein reads CASSEGRSSGRLRETQYF.

Concerning this clone: The read stops 3 residues short of the end of the CDR3; the missing end is completed from the germline J gene. The chain employs TRBV7-2 and TRBJ1-4; D is possibly TRBD1 (5 bases). The CDR3 runs to 14 residues. Trimming shortened V by 1 base and J by 7 bases, and 10 bases separated the two germline ends. Germline V gives CDR1 SGHTA, CDR2 FQGNSA. Here the CDR3 reads CASSLGGATEKLFF. The DNA read from the CDR3 is TGTGCCAGCAGCTTAGGGGGCGCGACTGAAAAA.

As concerns this clone: At one end, the junction sequence differs from germline, possibly due to a read error. Read coverage stops 3 residues before the CDR3 terminus; the germline J gene supplies the remainder. This rearrangement joins TRBV19 to TRBJ2-2; TRBD2 aligns across 14 bases. The CDR3 sequence is 19 residues long. Germline CDR1 reads LNHDA; CDR2 reads SQIVND (reference sequence). CDR3: CASSNPGLAGGARTGKLFF. The CDR3 DNA, read in part, is TGTGCCAGTAGTAACCCAGGACTAGCGGGAGGTGCGCGCACCGGGAAG.

Of note for this clone: The read ends 3 residues shy of where the CDR3 ends; the end is completed using the germline J gene. This chain connects TRBV29-1 to TRBJ1-1, with D tentatively TRBD1 (6 bases). Looked up from germline, CDR1 is SQVTM and CDR2 is ANQGSEA. This CDR3 comprises 13 residues. Trimming pared 4 bases from V and 2 bases from J, leaving 11 bases between. The DNA read from the CDR3 is TGCAGCGTTGTGAGGACAGACAACACTGAA. Translating gives CSVVRTDNTE. In full, the CDR3 is CSVVRTDNTEAFF.

A remark on this clone: The sequence runs out 3 residues before the end of the CDR3; the remainder is reconstructed from the germline J gene. The rearrangement uses TRBV5-6 and TRBJ2-7; no clear D gene. The CDR3 has 12 amino acids. Germline CDR1 reads SGHDT; CDR2 reads YYEEEE. V was cut by 4 bases and J by 4 bases, with 9 bases left in between. The sequenced part of the CDR3 DNA is TGTGCCAGCAGCCGACTTAATTACGAG. Its translation: CASSRLNYE. From start to end, the CDR3 is CASSRLNYEQYF.

Points on this clone: The CDR3 goes on 3 residues after the read ends, and that part is filled in from the germline J gene. The rearrangement uses TRBV4-1 and TRBJ2-7, with D tentatively TRBD1 (5 bases). Trimming left V 1 base short and J 0 bases short, with 16 bases between. There are 17 residues in the CDR3. The germline V gene has CDR1 MGHRA and CDR2 YSYEKL. CDR3 region: CASSQVVGRTSSYEQYF. Incomplete CDR3 DNA: TGCGCCAGCAGCCAAGTCGTAGGCAGGACAAGCTCCTACGAG.

With regard to this clone: The read ends 3 residues before the CDR3 terminus; that terminus is restored from the germline J gene. The V call is TRBV2, the J call TRBJ1-1, with TRBD1 matching 8 bases. Looked up from germline, CDR1 is SNHLY and CDR2 is FYNNEI. The J segment lost 0 bases and the V segment lost 5 bases, leaving 5 bases of the junction unmatched. The CDR3 loop spans 15 amino acids. CDR3 DNA, as far as it was read: TGTGCCAGCAGTTATAGACAGGGGTTGAACACTGAA. Translating it yields CASSYRQGLNTE. The complete CDR3 reads CASSYRQGLNTEAFF. The variable domain in full, with the rest retrieved from reference TRBV2 and TRBJ1-1, is EPEVTQTPSHQVTQMGQEVILRCVPISNHLYFYWYRQILGQKVEFLVSFYNNEISEKSEIFDDQFSVERPDGSNFTLKIRSTKLEDSAMYFCASSYRQGLNTEAFFGQGTRLTVV.

Turning to this clone: The read is 3 residues too short to cover the CDR3 end, so that end is filled in from the germline J gene. This rearrangement joins TRBV2 to TRBJ2-5; 7 nucleotides agree with TRBD1. Trimming removed 7 bases from V and 5 bases from J; junction bases left unmatched: 10. CDR1 is SNHLY and CDR2 is FYNNEI in the germline V gene. CDR3 length: 14 amino acids. CDR3: CASTGTGVVETQYF. Partial CDR3 DNA: TGTGCCAGCACGGGTACAGGGGTTGTTGAGACC.

About this clone: The read ends 3 residues early relative to the CDR3; the germline J gene fills the gap. The chain carries TRBV10-3 and TRBJ2-7; TRBD1 is a possible D gene (6 bases). Germline-derived CDR1 and CDR2 are ENHRY and SYGVKD. Trimming removed 1 base at V and 3 bases at J, with 10 bases between. The CDR3 has 14 residues. The DNA read from the CDR3 is TGTGCCATCAGTGAGTATGACAGGTTCTACGAG. Protein product: CAISEYDRFYE. The full CDR3 sequence reads CAISEYDRFYEQYF.

With regard to this clone: Coverage ceases 3 residues before the CDR3 finishes, and the germline J gene fills in the end. V and J are TRBV5-1 and TRBJ2-6; 8 positions match TRBD1. The germline gives CDR1 SGHRS, CDR2 YFSETQ. The CDR3 is 15 amino acids. V gave up 7 bases and J gave up 4 bases; unmatched junction bases: 7. The CDR3 reads CASGRQGSGANVLTF. The DNA read from the CDR3 is TGCGCCAGCGGAAGACAGGGGTCCGGGGCCAACGTC.

Notes on this clone: The read gets to within 3 residues of the CDR3 end, and the germline J gene fills in the rest. The chain combines TRBV20-1 with TRBJ2-2; TRBD2 agrees at 8 bases. Germline-derived CDR1 and CDR2 are DFQATT and SNEGSKA (reference sequence). The CDR3 has 16 amino acids. The J segment lost 3 bases and the V segment lost 3 bases, leaving 9 bases of the junction unmatched. CDR3 DNA, as far as it was read: TGCAGTGCTAGTTCGGCGGGGGGAATCTACACCGGGGAG. Protein: CSASSAGGIYTGE. The CDR3 in its entirety is CSASSAGGIYTGELFF.